The sequence of this T cell receptor beta chain was determined in a study of CD8 T cells in ankylosing spondylitis. This clonotype was seen only a few times. What it binds is not known. Findings and limits, study-wide: Several of the motif variants were reported before in synovial fluid and blood from reactive arthritis. There was a TCR beta motif, made of roughly eight highly homologous variants, that appeared characteristic of ankylosing spondylitis blood.

Libraries of TCR beta came from quantitative 5'-RACE with molecular barcodes. TCRdb itself ran the 5' RACE reads through MiXCR, one entry per CDR3 protein. The sample holds about 300,000 distinct CDR3 sequences, around 21% seen once. CDR1 LNHDA and CDR2 SQIVND come from the germline V gene (reference sequence). V lost 4 bases and J lost 1; bases outside the gene matches: 2. CDR3 length: 14 residues. The sequencing input was blood, either unsorted or a sorted T cell fraction (not recorded which). The rearrangement uses TRBV19 and TRBJ2-3; 7 bases agree with TRBD2. This receptor was taken from a female donor with ankylosing spondylitis or in good health (not recorded which). The CDR3 loop reads CASSKRGRTDTQYF. The CDR3 nucleotides are TGTGCCAGTAGTAAGCGGGGCCGCACAGATACGCAGTATTTT.